This T cell receptor (beta chain) was identified during a study of early T cells in non-severe SARS-CoV-2 infection. Overall study context: Sequencing of unsorted whole blood was done on bulk RNA, leaving chains unpaired.

With 2 bases removed from V and 6 bases from J, the gap between germline ends came to 10 bases. Germline CDR1 MNHNY, CDR2 SVGAGI (reference sequence). This CDR3 comprises 13 residues. Each cDNA molecule carried a unique molecular identifier. TCRdb redid the calling of the 5' RACE reads with MiXCR, one entry per CDR3 protein. Of tens of thousands of distinct CDR3 sequences in the sample, about 12% were seen once. General study findings and limits: VDJdb matching, biased toward anti-spike CD8 responses, missed private and CD4 specificities.

There are a few counts of this clonotype. What it binds is not known. The receptor was isolated from an adult who was a healthcare worker with PCR-confirmed SARS-CoV-2 infection or an uninfected control (not recorded which). The donor label of this sample is uncertain. The rearrangement joins TRBV6-6 to TRBJ2-5, with D unclear. The sequences come from whole blood, collected at baseline. The CDR3 region is CASSYKGEKTQYF. The CDR3 nucleotides read TGTGCCAGCAGTTACAAGGGTGAAAAGACCCAGTACTTC.